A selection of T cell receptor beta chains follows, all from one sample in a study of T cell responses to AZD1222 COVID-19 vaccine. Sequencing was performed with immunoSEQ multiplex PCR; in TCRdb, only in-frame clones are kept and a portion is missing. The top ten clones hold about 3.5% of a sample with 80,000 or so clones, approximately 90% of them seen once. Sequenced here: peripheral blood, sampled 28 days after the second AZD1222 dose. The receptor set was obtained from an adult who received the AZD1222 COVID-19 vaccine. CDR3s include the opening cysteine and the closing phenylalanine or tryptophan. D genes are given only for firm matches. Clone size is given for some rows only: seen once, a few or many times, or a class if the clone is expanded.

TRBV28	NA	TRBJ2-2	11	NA	CASKQKEGLFF	TGTGCCAGCAAACAGAAGGAGGGCCTGTTTTTT
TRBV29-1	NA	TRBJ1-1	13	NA	CSVEKDPNTEAFF	TGCAGCGTTGAGAAGGACCCTAACACTGAAGCTTTCTTT
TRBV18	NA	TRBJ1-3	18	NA	CASSPPGLEADSGNTIYF	TGTGCCAGCTCACCACCGGGACTAGAAGCCGACTCTGGAAACACCATATATTTT
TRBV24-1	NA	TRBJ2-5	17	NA	CATSDFPGTAYQETQYF	TGTGCCACCAGTGATTTCCCTGGGACTGCGTACCAAGAGACCCAGTACTTC
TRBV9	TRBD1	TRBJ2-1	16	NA	CASSVAGTGIGNEQFF	TGTGCCAGCAGCGTAGCGGGGACAGGGATCGGCAATGAGCAGTTCTTC
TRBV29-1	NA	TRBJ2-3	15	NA	CSVGGFGLLADTQYF	TGCAGCGTTGGGGGATTCGGGTTACTCGCAGATACGCAGTATTTT
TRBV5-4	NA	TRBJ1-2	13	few	CASSLLGPEGYTF	TGTGCCAGCAGCTTGTTGGGGCCTGAAGGCTACACCTTC
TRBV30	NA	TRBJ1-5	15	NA	CAWSLGQYSNQPQHF	TGTGCCTGGAGTCTGGGGCAGTATAGCAATCAGCCCCAGCATTTT
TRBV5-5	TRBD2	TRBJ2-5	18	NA	CASSLAGTSGSLGETQYF	TGTGCCAGCAGCTTGGCCGGGACTAGCGGGAGTTTGGGTGAGACCCAGTACTTC
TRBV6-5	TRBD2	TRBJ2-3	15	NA	CASSPGLAGADTQYF	TGTGCCAGCAGTCCTGGACTAGCGGGGGCGGATACGCAGTATTTT
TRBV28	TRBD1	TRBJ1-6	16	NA	CASSSGTGGENSPLHF	TGTGCCAGCAGTTCTGGGACAGGGGGCGAGAATTCACCCCTCCACTTT
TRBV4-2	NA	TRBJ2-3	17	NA	CASSQVLTGADPDTQYF	TGTGCCAGCAGCCAAGTGTTAACGGGCGCAGATCCAGATACGCAGTATTTT
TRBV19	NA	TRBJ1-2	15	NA	CASTPSRRTNYGYTF	TGTGCCAGTACCCCCAGCCGGCGCACAAACTATGGCTACACCTTC
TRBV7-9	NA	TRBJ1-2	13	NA	CASSFISGNGYTF	TGTGCCAGCAGCTTTATATCGGGAAACGGCTACACCTTC
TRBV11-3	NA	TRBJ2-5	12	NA	CASGGEEETQYF	TGTGCCTCCGGCGGGGAGGAAGAGACCCAGTACTTC
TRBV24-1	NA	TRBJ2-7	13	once	CATSDFSRDEQYF	TGTGCCACCAGTGATTTCTCCAGGGACGAGCAGTACTTC
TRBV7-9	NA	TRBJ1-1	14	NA	CASSLGWGYTEAFF	TGTGCCAGCAGCTTGGGTTGGGGGTACACTGAAGCTTTCTTT
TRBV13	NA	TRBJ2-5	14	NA	CASSSSGGGETQYF	TGTGCCAGCAGCTCCTCGGGGGGCGGGGAGACCCAGTACTTC
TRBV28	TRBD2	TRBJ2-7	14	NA	CASSLLAGGNEQYF	TGTGCCAGCAGCCTCCTAGCGGGAGGGAACGAGCAGTACTTC
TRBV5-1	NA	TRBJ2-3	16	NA	CATQWVAGASTDTQYF	TGCGCCACCCAGTGGGTTGCGGGGGCTAGCACAGATACGCAGTATTTT
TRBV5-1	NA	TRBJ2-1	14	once	CASTLFSSYNEQFF	TGCGCCAGCACTCTTTTTAGCTCCTACAATGAGCAGTTCTTC
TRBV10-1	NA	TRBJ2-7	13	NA	CAHLPPRANEQYF	TGCGCCCACTTACCCCCCCGGGCTAACGAGCAGTACTTC
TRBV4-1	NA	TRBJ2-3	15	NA	CASSTLGVGTDTQYF	TGCGCCAGCAGCACCTTGGGGGTAGGCACAGATACGCAGTATTTT
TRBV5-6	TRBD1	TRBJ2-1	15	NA	CASSLDRAGGIEQFF	TGTGCCAGCAGCTTGGATAGGGCAGGGGGAATCGAGCAGTTCTTC
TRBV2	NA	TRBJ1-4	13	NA	CASRAGRNEKLFF	TGTGCCAGCAGGGCAGGGCGGAATGAAAAACTGTTTTTT
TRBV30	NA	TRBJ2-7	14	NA	CAWSLGADPYEQYF	TGTGCCTGGAGTCTGGGGGCTGACCCCTACGAGCAGTACTTC
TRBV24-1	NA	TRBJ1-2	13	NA	CATSGGANYGYTF	TGTGCCACCAGTGGGGGGGCTAACTATGGCTACACCTTC
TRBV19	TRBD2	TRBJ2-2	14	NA	CASRSAGDTGELFF	TGTGCCAGTAGGTCAGCGGGGGACACCGGGGAGCTGTTTTTT
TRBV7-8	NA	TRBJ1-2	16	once	CASTPLDRNLNYGYTF	TGTGCCAGCACCCCTCTCGACAGGAACCTTAACTATGGCTACACCTTC
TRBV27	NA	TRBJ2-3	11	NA	CASSSSDTQYF	TGTGCCAGCAGTTCCTCAGATACGCAGTATTTT
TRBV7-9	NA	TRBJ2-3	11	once	CASSFEDTQYF	TGTGCCAGCAGCTTCGAGGATACGCAGTATTTT
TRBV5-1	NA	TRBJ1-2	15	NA	CASSRGQAANYGYTF	TGCGCCAGCAGCCGAGGGCAGGCAGCTAACTATGGCTACACCTTC
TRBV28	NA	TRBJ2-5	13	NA	CASRQAGQETQYF	TGTGCCAGCAGACAAGCGGGCCAAGAGACCCAGTACTTC
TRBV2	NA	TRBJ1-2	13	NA	CASSETGNYGYTF	TGTGCCAGCAGTGAAACAGGGAACTATGGCTACACCTTC
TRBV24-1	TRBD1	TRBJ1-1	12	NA	CATSDPQGRAFF	TGTGCCACCAGTGATCCACAGGGGCGGGCTTTCTTT
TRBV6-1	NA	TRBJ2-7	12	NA	CASSEDRDEQYF	TGTGCCAGCAGTGAAGACAGAGACGAGCAGTACTTC
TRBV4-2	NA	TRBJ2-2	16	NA	CASSQASGSNTGELFF	TGTGCCAGCAGCCAAGCATCGGGTAGTAACACCGGGGAGCTGTTTTTT
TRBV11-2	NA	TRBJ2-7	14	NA	CASSLDGKGHEQYF	TGTGCCAGCAGCTTAGATGGGAAGGGACACGAGCAGTACTTC
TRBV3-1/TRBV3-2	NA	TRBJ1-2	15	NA	CASSQGNTGSYGYTF	TGTGCCAGCAGCCAAGGAAATACAGGGAGCTATGGCTACACCTTC
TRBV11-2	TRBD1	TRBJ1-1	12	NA	CASSPLERGPFF	TGTGCCAGCAGCCCCTTGGAAAGGGGGCCTTTCTTT
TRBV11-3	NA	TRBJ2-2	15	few	CASSPHWTYTGELFF	TGTGCCAGCAGCCCACACTGGACTTACACCGGGGAGCTGTTTTTT
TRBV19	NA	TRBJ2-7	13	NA	CASSIGGGYEQYF	TGTGCCAGTAGTATCGGAGGGGGCTACGAGCAGTACTTC
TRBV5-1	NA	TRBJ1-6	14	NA	CASSYSGEDSPLHF	TGCGCCAGCAGCTACTCAGGGGAGGATTCACCCCTCCACTTT
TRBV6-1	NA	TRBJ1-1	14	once	CASSEFNVNTEAFF	TGTGCCAGCAGTGAGTTCAACGTGAACACTGAAGCTTTCTTT
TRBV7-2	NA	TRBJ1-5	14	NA	CASSLVPSGQPQHF	TGTGCCAGCAGCTTAGTCCCCTCAGGACAGCCCCAGCATTTT
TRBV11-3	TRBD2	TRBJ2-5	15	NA	CASRSGTSGKETQYF	TGTGCCAGCAGATCTGGGACTAGCGGTAAAGAGACCCAGTACTTC
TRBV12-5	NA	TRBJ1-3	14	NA	CASGSREDGNTIYF	TGTGCTAGTGGTTCTAGGGAAGACGGAAACACCATATATTTT
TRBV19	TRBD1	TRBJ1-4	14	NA	CASQDRATNEKLFF	TGTGCCAGTCAGGACAGGGCAACTAATGAAAAACTGTTTTTT
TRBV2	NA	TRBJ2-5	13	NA	CASSADSGETQYF	TGTGCCAGCAGCGCTGACTCGGGGGAGACCCAGTACTTC
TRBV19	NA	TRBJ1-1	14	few	CASSIGGENLGAFF	TGTGCCAGTAGTATAGGGGGGGAAAACTTGGGAGCTTTCTTT
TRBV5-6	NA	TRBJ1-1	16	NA	CASSLGLGPSNTEAFF	TGTGCCAGCAGCTTGGGTCTGGGGCCGTCGAACACTGAAGCTTTCTTT
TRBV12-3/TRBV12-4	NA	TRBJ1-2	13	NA	CASLTPGRYGYTF	TGTGCCAGCCTTACCCCAGGGCGCTATGGCTACACCTTC
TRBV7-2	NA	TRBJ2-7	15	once	CASSLAGLATDEQYF	TGTGCCAGCAGCTTAGCTGGGCTAGCTACCGACGAGCAGTACTTC
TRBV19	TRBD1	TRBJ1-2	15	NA	CASSTTGTGDYGYTF	TGTGCCAGTAGTACCACCGGGACAGGGGACTATGGCTACACCTTC
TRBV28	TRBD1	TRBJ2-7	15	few	CASSPGQALISEQYF	TGTGCCAGCAGTCCCGGACAGGCCCTGATCAGCGAGCAGTACTTC
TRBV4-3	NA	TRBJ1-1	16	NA	CASSHQEEGSHTEAFF	TGCGCCAGCAGCCACCAGGAAGAAGGGTCGCACACTGAAGCTTTCTTT
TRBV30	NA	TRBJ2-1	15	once	CAWSKTSVEIHEQFF	TGTGCCTGGAGTAAGACTAGTGTTGAAATCCATGAGCAGTTCTTC
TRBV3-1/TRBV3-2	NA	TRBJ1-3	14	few	CASSQADSGNTIYF	TGTGCCAGCAGCCAAGCCGACTCTGGAAACACCATATATTTT
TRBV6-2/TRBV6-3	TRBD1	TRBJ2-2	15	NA	CASSTRDRGTGELFF	TGTGCCAGCAGTACCCGGGACAGGGGAACCGGGGAGCTGTTTTTT
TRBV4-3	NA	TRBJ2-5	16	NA	CASSQSINRVQETQYF	TGCGCCAGCAGCCAAAGTATCAACAGGGTCCAAGAGACCCAGTACTTC